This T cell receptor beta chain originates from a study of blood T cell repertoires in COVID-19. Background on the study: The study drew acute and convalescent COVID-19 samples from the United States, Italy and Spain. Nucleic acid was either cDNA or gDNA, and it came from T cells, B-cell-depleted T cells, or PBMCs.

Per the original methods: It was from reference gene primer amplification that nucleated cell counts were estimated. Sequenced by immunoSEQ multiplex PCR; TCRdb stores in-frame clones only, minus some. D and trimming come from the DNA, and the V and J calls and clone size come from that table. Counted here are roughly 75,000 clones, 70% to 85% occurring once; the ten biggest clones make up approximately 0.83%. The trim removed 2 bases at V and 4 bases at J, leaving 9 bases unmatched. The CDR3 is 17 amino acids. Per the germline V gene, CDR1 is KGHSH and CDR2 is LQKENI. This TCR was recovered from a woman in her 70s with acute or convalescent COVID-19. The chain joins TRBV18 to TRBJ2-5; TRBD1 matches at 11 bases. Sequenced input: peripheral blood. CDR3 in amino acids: CASSPIGQGAVVETQYF. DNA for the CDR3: TGTGCCAGCTCACCAATCGGACAGGGGGCGGTCGTAGAGACCCAGTACTTC. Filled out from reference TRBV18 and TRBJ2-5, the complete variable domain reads NAGVMQNPRHLVRRRGQEARLRCSPMKGHSHVYWYRQLPEEGLKFMVYLQKENIIDESGMPKERFSAEFPKEGPSILRIQQVVRGDSAAYFCASSPIGQGAVVETQYFGPGTRLLVL.